The rows below give T cell receptor beta chains drawn from one sample of a study of radiation and T cells in renal cell carcinoma. Assay: immunoSEQ multiplex PCR; the TCRdb copy retains only in-frame clones and omits some. This sample has 100,000 to 150,000 clones, with around 90% found just once. This specimen consisted of blood, obtained from a patient whose treatment included radiotherapy and nephrectomy. The receptors were gathered from a woman in her sixties or seventies with renal cell carcinoma. Each CDR3 is given with its conserved first and last residue. A D gene is named only where the DNA matches it firmly. Not all rows give a size; the values are once, few, many and, for expanded clones, a class.

D	V	J	size	DNA	CDR3
TRBD1	TRBV28	TRBJ2-2	NA	TGTGCCACACAGGGGGCGCGAACCGGGGAGCTGTTTTTT	CATQGARTGELFF
NA	TRBV9	TRBJ2-1	NA	TGTGCCAGCAGCGTAGCGGGGGAGCAGTTCTTC	CASSVAGEQFF
NA	TRBV4-2	TRBJ2-7	few	TGTGCCAGCAGCCAAGATCAGGACAAGACCTACGAGCAGTACTTC	CASSQDQDKTYEQYF
NA	TRBV5-8	TRBJ2-5	NA	TGTGCCAGCAGCTGGCTAGAGACCCAGTACTTC	CASSWLETQYF
TRBD1	TRBV6-6	TRBJ1-2	NA	TGTGCCAGCAGTTCGCAGGGGGCGAACTATGGCTACACCTTC	CASSSQGANYGYTF
NA	TRBV28	TRBJ1-1	NA	TGTGCCAGCAGTTCTGGGGGGGCGAACACTGAAGCTTTCTTT	CASSSGGANTEAFF
NA	TRBV6-6	TRBJ1-2	NA	TGTGCCAGCAGTTACTCCGGGACTAACGGCTACACCTTC	CASSYSGTNGYTF
NA	TRBV2	TRBJ2-2	NA	TGTGCCAGCGTCCGGACAGCGAACACCGGGGAGCTGTTTTTT	CASVRTANTGELFF
NA	TRBV7-9	TRBJ2-7	NA	TGTGCCAGCAGCTTAGGATCTTATCGGGAGCAGTACTTC	CASSLGSYREQYF
NA	TRBV7-2	TRBJ2-1	NA	TGTGCCAGCAGCTCAGGGGTATCCGGTGGTGATGAGCAGTTCTTC	CASSSGVSGGDEQFF
NA	TRBV6-4	TRBJ1-6	NA	TGTGCCAGCAGTGGGGGTCGGGATTCACCCCTCCACTTT	CASSGGRDSPLHF
TRBD1	TRBV6-6	TRBJ1-5	NA	TGTGCCAGCAGCGGACAGGGCGGCCAGCCCCAGCATTTT	CASSGQGGQPQHF
NA	TRBV6-1	TRBJ2-7	NA	TGTGCCGGCAGTGACTATTTCGAGCAGTACTTC	CAGSDYFEQYF
TRBD1	TRBV6-5	TRBJ1-2	NA	TGTGCCAGCAGCTACCCCGGGACAGGAGGCTACACCTTC	CASSYPGTGGYTF
NA	TRBV10-3	TRBJ1-3	few	TGTGCCGCTCAGGGTGCGAACTCTGGAAACACCATATATTTT	CAAQGANSGNTIYF
NA	TRBV18	TRBJ2-7	NA	TGTGCCAGCTCACCACTTACAGGGAGCTCCTACGAGCAGTACTTC	CASSPLTGSSYEQYF
TRBD2	TRBV5-1	TRBJ2-7	NA	TGCGCCAGCAGCTTGGGTAGCGGGGTTGGCGGGTACGAGCAGTACTTC	CASSLGSGVGGYEQYF
NA	TRBV7-9	TRBJ1-5	NA	TGTGCCAGCAGCGGGAATCCAAGTGGGGGACTCGATAGCAATCAGCCCCAGCATTTT	CASSGNPSGGLDSNQPQHF
TRBD2	TRBV4-3	TRBJ2-1	NA	TGCGCCAGCGGACGAATTACTAGCGATTCGGAGCAGTTCTTC	CASGRITSDSEQFF
NA	TRBV4-2	TRBJ2-1	NA	TGTGCCAGCAGCCAAGTGGCCAGCGGAAGCTCCTACAATGAGCAGTTCTTC	CASSQVASGSSYNEQFF
NA	TRBV11-2	TRBJ1-1	NA	TGTGCCAGCAGCTTCCGACGACAGATGAACACTGAAGCTTTCTTT	CASSFRRQMNTEAFF
TRBD1	TRBV5-4	TRBJ2-1	NA	TGTGCCAGCATGCCTGGAGGGACAGGGAGTAATGAGCAGTTCTTC	CASMPGGTGSNEQFF
TRBD1	TRBV28	TRBJ1-2	NA	TGTGCCAGCAGCTCGGCGGGGCAGGGGGCCTATGGCTACACCTTC	CASSSAGQGAYGYTF
TRBD1	TRBV2	TRBJ1-6	NA	TGTGCCAGCAGTTCGGACAGGTCCTATAATTCACCCCTCCACTTT	CASSSDRSYNSPLHF